This TCR beta chain was profiled in a study of shared clonotypes between healthy human individuals. Germline V gives CDR1 KGHSH, CDR2 LQKENI. There are 16 residues in the CDR3. V was trimmed by 4 bases and J by 0 bases, leaving 16 bases between them. Samples underwent the assay at deep level. Clones were sequenced by immunoSEQ multiplex PCR, and TCRdb holds only the in-frame ones, with some missing. This sample has approximately 350,000 clones, with roughly 70% found just once. The J gene is TRBJ2-7, the V gene TRBV18; D gene ambiguous. The TCR sequence derives from a man aged 25-45 years in good health. Sequencing input: memory CD4+ T cells sorted from blood. Subset noted: CD45RA-negative fraction. This CDR3 is CASSLRGFPSSYEQYF. In nucleotides, the CDR3 is TGTGCCAGCTCACTACGTGGATTCCCCAGCTCCTACGAGCAGTACTTC.